These 29 T cell receptor beta chains share one sample of origin, sequenced in a study of CD8+ T cells in alopecia areata. Specified treatment: oral pan-JAK inhibitor, 5-10 mg twice daily. Isolated RNA was reverse transcribed into cDNA used as the sequencing template. Using immunoSEQ multiplex PCR, the repertoire was profiled, and TCRdb retains in-frame clones only, with some absent. Among about 190,000 clones listed, 45% to 75% were seen once. Specimen: CD4+ T cells sorted from blood, collected at week 4, from a patient treated with tofacitinib. Source of these receptors: a human donor with alopecia areata.

V is TRBV6-6 and J is TRBJ1-1; no clear D gene. V lost 5 bases and J lost 5, with 15 bases in between. In germline, CDR1 is MNHNY, CDR2 SVGAGI (reference sequence). The CDR3 is 14 amino acids. This CDR3 reads CASSPPLKRTEAFF. The DNA for the CDR3 is TGTGCCAGCAGTCCCCCCCTGAAACGGACTGAAGCTTTCTTT.

V is TRBV29-1 and J is TRBJ2-1, with 8 bases identical to TRBD1. This CDR3 is 13 amino acids long. Germline V gene sequence: CDR1 SQVTM, CDR2 ANQGSEA. Trimming cost V 4 bases and J 10 bases; bases outside gene matches: 9. In DNA form, the CDR3 reads TGCAGCGTTGTGGACAGGGTGGACGGGGAGCAGTTCTTC. This translates into CSVVDRVDGEQFF.

This clone was seen more than once but under ten times. In nucleotides, the CDR3 is TGCGCCAGCAGCTTCGGGACGCTTACACACAATGAGCAGTTCTTC. Protein product: CASSFGTLTHNEQFF. The chain is built from TRBV5-1 and TRBJ2-1; D may be TRBD1 or TRBD2 (5 bases each). Trimming removed 2 bases at V and 5 bases at J, with 14 bases between. This CDR3 contains 15 residues. CDR1 and CDR2 from the germline V gene are SGHRS and YFSETQ.

The chain employs TRBV5-1 and TRBJ1-1; 7 positions match TRBD1. The CDR3 is 15 amino acids. The junction had 12 bases not matched to a gene; V was cut back by 6 bases and J by 4 bases. Germline loops: CDR1 SGHRS, CDR2 YFSETQ. CDR3 in amino acids: CASTTGSGGSTEAFF. The DNA of the CDR3 is TGCGCCAGCACGACAGGGAGTGGTGGTAGCACTGAAGCTTTCTTT.

The chain links TRBV30 to TRBJ2-7, with 12 bases matching TRBD1. The germline CDR1 and CDR2 sequences are GTSNPN and SVGIG (reference sequence). Trimming took 5 bases from V and 8 from J; bases not matched to a gene: 19. The CDR3 is made up of 17 amino acids. This CDR3 reads CAWGPLHPGTGGPKQYF. CDR3 bases: TGTGCCTGGGGCCCATTGCACCCCGGGACAGGGGGCCCCAAGCAGTACTTC.

The J gene is TRBJ1-2, the V gene TRBV6-1, with TRBD1 identical over 8 bases. Germline CDR1 is MNHNS and CDR2 is SASEGT. V was clipped by 0 bases and J by 7 bases; unmatched bases: 13. The CDR3 runs 17 residues. Written as DNA, the CDR3 is TGTGCCAGCAGTGAAGCCGGGACAGGAGGCTTGACGGGTGGCTACACCTTC. Translated, it gives CASSEAGTGGLTGGYTF.

In DNA form, the CDR3 reads TGCGCCAGCAGCGAGGACGGGGCGGCCAACGTCCTGACTTTC. As protein: CASSEDGAANVLTF. The chain is built from TRBV5-1 and TRBJ2-6; D tentatively fits TRBD1 or TRBD2 (5 bases each). V dropped 4 bases and J dropped 6 bases, with 11 bases sitting between them. Germline assignment: CDR1 SGHRS and CDR2 YFSETQ. This CDR3 is 14 amino acids long.

This chain connects TRBV9 to TRBJ1-5, with unresolved D. CDR3 length equals 13 residues. V was pared by 0 bases and J by 8 bases, with 9 bases between. In germline, CDR1 is SGDLS, CDR2 YYNGEE. The CDR3 DNA reads TGTGCCAGCAGCGTAGGGCCCAACGAGCCCCAGCATTTT. Protein sequence: CASSVGPNEPQHF.

This clone was recorded once. The chain is built from TRBV2 and TRBJ2-3, with D unresolved. CDR3 length: 15 amino acids. V dropped 8 bases and J dropped 0 bases, with 15 bases sitting between them. Germline V gives CDR1 SNHLY, CDR2 FYNNEI. CDR3 amino acids: CASRRGGTSTDTQYF. Here the CDR3 DNA reads TGTGCCAGCCGACGTGGTGGTACTAGCACAGATACGCAGTATTTT.

The chain couples TRBV2 to TRBJ2-5, with no clear D. V lost 6 bases and J lost 4, with 12 bases in between. Per the germline V gene, CDR1 is SNHLY and CDR2 is FYNNEI. CDR3 size: 13 residues. The CDR3 region has the DNA TGTGCCAGCAGGTCCGATGGGCTAGAGACCCAGTACTTC. Translating gives CASRSDGLETQYF.

The chain uses TRBV19 and TRBJ2-3; D is possibly TRBD2 (6 bases). This CDR3 is 13 amino acids long. The V gene lost 9 bases and the J gene lost 2 bases, with 12 bases spanning the gap. Germline CDR1 and CDR2: LNHDA and SQIVND (reference sequence). Written as DNA, the CDR3 is TGTGCCAGCCGGACTACGAACACAGATACGCAGTATTTT. Its translation: CASRTTNTDTQYF.

The chain uses TRBV28 and TRBJ1-5; no definite D call. V was cut by 5 bases and J by 3 bases, with 20 bases left in between. The germline V gene has CDR1 MDHEN and CDR2 SYDVKM. The CDR3 has 17 amino acids. DNA of the CDR3: TGTGCCAGCAGTCCCCCGCGGGTCGTCCTCCACAATCAGCCCCAGCATTTT. Translating it yields CASSPPRVVLHNQPQHF.

The chain carries TRBV9 and TRBJ2-1, with a weak D call TRBD2 (5 bases). CDR1 SGDLS and CDR2 YYNGEE come from the germline V gene. This CDR3 is built from 15 residues. V was clipped by 0 bases and J by 5 bases, with 12 bases between them. The CDR3 region has the DNA TGTGCCAGCAGCGTAGCTACGTGGGGAGACAATGAGCAGTTCTTC. Translation gives CASSVATWGDNEQFF.

The chain is built from TRBV5-4 and TRBJ2-1; the match to TRBD2 covers 10 bases. Per the germline V gene, CDR1 is SGHNT and CDR2 is YYREEE (reference sequence). The CDR3 length is 16 residues. Trimming at V came to 4 bases and at J to 6 bases, leaving 10 bases not matched to a gene. CDR3 DNA: TGTGCCAGCAGCCCCCGGGGAGCGGGAGGGGGCAATGAGCAGTTCTTC. Translating it yields CASSPRGAGGGNEQFF.

The rearrangement joins TRBV25-1 to TRBJ2-7; TRBD1 matches at 10 bases. J lost 4 bases, V lost 4 bases, and 7 bases had no gene match. Germline lookup yields CDR1 MGHDK and CDR2 SYGVNS. The CDR3 is 15 amino acids. The CDR3 here is CASSGLGQGRYEQYF. CDR3 nucleotide sequence: TGTGCCAGCAGTGGCCTGGGACAGGGGAGGTACGAGCAGTACTTC.

The V gene is TRBV15, the J gene TRBJ2-7, with 7 nucleotides matching TRBD2. This CDR3 has 14 amino acids. V shed 1 base, J shed 7 bases, and the junction held 7 bases outside the gene matches. Germline lookup yields CDR1 LNHNV and CDR2 YYDKDF (reference sequence). In DNA, the CDR3 is TGTGCCACCAGCAGAGCGGGAGGTCCAGGAGAGCAGTACTTC. Translation gives CATSRAGGPGEQYF.

The V gene is TRBV6-5, the J gene TRBJ2-2, with D tentatively TRBD1 (6 bases). This CDR3 contains 14 residues. Trimming cost V 5 bases and J 4 bases, with 11 bases left between them. Germline V gene data show CDR1 as MNHEY and CDR2 as SVGAGI. The CDR3 protein is CASSVIRGTGELFF. The CDR3 DNA is TGTGCCAGCAGTGTCATCAGGGGCACCGGGGAGCTGTTTTTT.

There are a few counts of this clone. The chain combines TRBV29-1 with TRBJ2-5; 7 nucleotides align to TRBD2. This CDR3 is 13 amino acids long. J was trimmed by 2 bases and V by 4 bases; bases with no gene match: 4. Germline V CDR1 and CDR2: SQVTM, ANQGSEA. CDR3 protein: CSVGGSRQETQYF. The CDR3 DNA sequence: TGCAGCGTTGGCGGGAGTCGGCAAGAGACCCAGTACTTC.

V gene TRBV29-1 combines with J gene TRBJ2-1, with 7 bases fitting TRBD2. The CDR3 loop spans 11 amino acids. The V gene's germline CDR1 is SQVTM and CDR2 ANQGSEA. The junction had 3 bases not matched to a gene; V was cut back by 8 bases and J by 5 bases. CDR3 coding DNA: TGCAGCTTGGGGAGGGACAATGAGCAGTTCTTC. Its translation: CSLGRDNEQFF.

This clone was counted only a few times. The rearrangement links TRBV28 to TRBJ1-1; D unresolved. This CDR3 has 15 amino acids. Germline lookup yields CDR1 MDHEN and CDR2 SYDVKM. V lost 2 bases and J 1 base, leaving 11 bases between the germline ends. CDR3 protein: CASSLMVGWNTEAFF. The CDR3 coding sequence is TGTGCCAGCAGTTTAATGGTAGGGTGGAACACTGAAGCTTTCTTT.

This chain joins TRBV4-1 and TRBJ2-5; D could derive from TRBD1 or TRBD2 (5 bases each). CDR1 is MGHRA and CDR2 is YSYEKL in the germline V gene. Deletions cut 3 bases from V and 4 bases from J, with 15 bases between. The CDR3 runs to 15 residues. DNA of the CDR3: TGCGCCAGCAGCCAGGACACGGGGAGCGGAGAGACCCAGTACTTC. It translates to CASSQDTGSGETQYF.

The chain has TRBV15 and TRBJ2-6; TRBD1 might be the D (6 bases). Trimming pared 3 bases from V and 4 bases from J, leaving 10 bases between. CDR1 and CDR2 (germline): LNHNV, YYDKDF (reference sequence). This CDR3 has 15 amino acids. As DNA, the CDR3 is TGTGCCACCAGCAGGAACAGGGCCGGGGCCAACGTCCTGACTTTC. Protein sequence: CATSRNRAGANVLTF.

The chain has TRBV30 and TRBJ2-5, with D tentatively TRBD1 or TRBD2 (5 bases each). The V and J ends lost 5 bases and 1 base respectively, with 5 bases between them. The germline V gene encodes CDR1 GTSNPN and CDR2 SVGIG (reference sequence). The CDR3 spans 11 residues. The CDR3 here is CAWGGQETQYF. CDR3 DNA sequence: TGTGCCTGGGGGGGCCAAGAGACCCAGTACTTC. The entire variable domain, with the rest obtained from reference TRBV30 and TRBJ2-5, is as follows: SQTIHQWPATLVQPVGSPLSLECTVEGTSNPNLYWYRQAAGRGLQLLFYSVGIGQISSEVPQNLSASRPQDRQFILSSKKLLLSDSGFYLCAWGGQETQYFGPGTRLLVL.

CDR3 DNA: TGTGCCAGCAGCCAAGGGGCAGGGGCAGATGGCTACACCTTC. It encodes CASSQGAGADGYTF. The chain carries TRBV4-2 and TRBJ1-2, with D possibly TRBD1 on 6 matching bases. The V and J ends lost 1 base and 6 bases respectively, with 12 bases between them. CDR3 length: 14 amino acids. Germline loops: CDR1 LGHNA, CDR2 YNFKEQ.

The V and J genes are TRBV29-1 and TRBJ2-1, with D possibly matching TRBD1 (6 bases). Trimming took off 4 bases at V and 8 bases at J, with 15 bases between the two ends. Germline V gene lookup returns CDR1 SQVTM and CDR2 ANQGSEA. CDR3 length: 13 residues. The CDR3 spells CSVVGARADEQFF. CDR3 DNA sequence: TGCAGCGTTGTGGGGGCCAGGGCCGATGAGCAGTTCTTC.

The chain has TRBV6-1 and TRBJ1-1, with D perhaps matching TRBD1 (6 bases). There are 14 residues in the CDR3. Germline values: CDR1 MNHNS, CDR2 SASEGT. Trimming stripped 5 bases from V and 5 bases from J, with 15 bases between. CDR3 residues: CASSPGQIPTEAFF. The CDR3 region has the DNA TGTGCCAGCAGTCCCGGACAGATCCCAACTGAAGCTTTCTTT.

The chain joins TRBV30 to TRBJ2-7; TRBD2 aligns across 11 bases. J gave up 5 bases and V 3 bases, and 6 bases lay outside the gene matches. The CDR3 length is 14 residues. CDR1 and CDR2 (germline): GTSNPN, SVGIG (reference sequence). The CDR3 region is CAWRPGLAAHEQYF. CDR3 DNA: TGTGCCTGGAGGCCGGGACTAGCGGCCCACGAGCAGTACTTC. The entire variable domain, with the rest obtained from reference TRBV30 and TRBJ2-7, is as follows: SQTIHQWPATLVQPVGSPLSLECTVEGTSNPNLYWYRQAAGRGLQLLFYSVGIGQISSEVPQNLSASRPQDRQFILSSKKLLLSDSGFYLCAWRPGLAAHEQYFGPGTRLTVT.

This clone occurred a few times. The V and J genes are TRBV4-2 and TRBJ1-1; 9 positions agree with TRBD1. The germline gives CDR1 LGHNA, CDR2 YNFKEQ. The junction had 6 bases not matched to a gene; V was cut back by 3 bases and J by 1 base. This CDR3 contains 16 residues. The CDR3 region has the DNA TGTGCCAGCAGCCAGGACCCGGGACAGGGGAACACTGAAGCTTTCTTT. Its protein product is CASSQDPGQGNTEAFF.

This rearrangement joins TRBV19 to TRBJ1-5; a weak D match, TRBD1 (5 bases). V was pared by 7 bases and J by 12 bases, with 19 bases between. Germline CDR1 reads LNHDA; CDR2 reads SQIVND (reference sequence). CDR3 size: 13 residues. DNA of the CDR3: TGTGCCAGTACCAACAGCCCCGGGGCGCTCCAGCATTTT. Its protein is CASTNSPGALQHF.